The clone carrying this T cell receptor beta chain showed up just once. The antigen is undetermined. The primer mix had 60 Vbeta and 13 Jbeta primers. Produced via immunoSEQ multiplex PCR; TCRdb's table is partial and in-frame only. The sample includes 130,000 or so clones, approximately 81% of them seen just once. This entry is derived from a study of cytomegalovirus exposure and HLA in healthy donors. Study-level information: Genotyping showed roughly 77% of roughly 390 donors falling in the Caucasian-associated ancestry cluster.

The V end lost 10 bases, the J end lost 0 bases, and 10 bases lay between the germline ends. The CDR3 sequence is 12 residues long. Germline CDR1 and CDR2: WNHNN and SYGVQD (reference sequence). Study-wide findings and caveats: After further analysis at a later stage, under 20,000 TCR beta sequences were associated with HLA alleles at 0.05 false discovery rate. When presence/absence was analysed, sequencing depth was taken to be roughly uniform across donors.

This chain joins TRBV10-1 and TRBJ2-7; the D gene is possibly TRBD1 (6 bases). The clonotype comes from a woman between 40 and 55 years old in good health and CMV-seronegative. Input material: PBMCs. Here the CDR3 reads CAIQGRSYEQYF. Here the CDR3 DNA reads TGCGCCATCCAGGGGCGCTCCTACGAGCAGTACTTC.